This T cell receptor (beta chain) appears in the sequencing data of a study of cytomegalovirus exposure and HLA in healthy donors. CDR3 length: 16 amino acids. V lost 4 bases, J lost 7 bases, and 12 bases stayed unmatched. Germline V gives CDR1 ENHRY, CDR2 SYGVKD. The sample holds a few counts of this clone. This PCR relied on a set of 60 Vbeta primers and 13 Jbeta primers. Profiling relied on immunoSEQ multiplex PCR, and the TCRdb table lists in-frame clones only, not all of them. Of around 140,000 clones in the sample, about 66% were seen once. The sequenced sample consisted of PBMCs. The TCR was taken from a male donor in good health and CMV-seronegative. The J gene is TRBJ2-2, the V gene TRBV10-3; 7 positions match TRBD1. The CDR3 nucleotides read TGTGCCATCAGTGGAAAAACCGGGACAGAGATCGGGGAGCTGTTTTTT. It encodes CAISGKTGTEIGELFF.